This TCR beta chain originates from a study of T cells in Graves' hyperthyroidism and ophthalmopathy. Notes on the study in general: A 13 V-J model separated ophthalmopathy from stable hyperthyroidism.

Points on this clonotype: Antigen specificity is unknown.

In germline, CDR1 is SGDLS, CDR2 YYNGEE. The CDR3 runs to 15 residues. V gave up 4 bases and J gave up 1 base; unmatched junction bases: 7. Amplification targeted TCR beta CDR3 regions from RNA transcripts. The TCR CDR3 first-round RT-PCR relied on the HTBI primer set. TCRdb processed the multiplex PCR reads anew with MiXCR; each CDR3 protein has one entry. The data hold 750,000 to 900,000 distinct CDR3 sequences, with 35% to 45% observed a single time. V gene TRBV9 combines with J gene TRBJ2-5, with TRBD2 matching 7 bases. Sequenced material: blood. The clonotype comes from a man aged 18 to 35 with Graves' hyperthyroidism. CDR3 loop: CASSPSASGQETQYF. The CDR3 DNA reads TGTGCCAGCAGCCCTTCCGCTAGCGGCCAAGAGACCCAGTACTTC.